This T cell receptor beta chain was identified in a study of Ad26.COV2.S vaccination and SARS-CoV-2 variants. Whole-study context: A participant enrolled in the COV1001 Ad26.COV2.S trial arm provided the sample. Donor got 5x10^10 or 1x10^11 viral particles of Ad26.COV2.S.

CDR3 length equals 13 residues. The V gene's germline CDR1 is KGHDR and CDR2 SFDVKD. The J segment lost 6 bases and the V segment lost 2 bases, leaving 1 base of the junction unmatched. The assay was immunoSEQ multiplex PCR, and TCRdb's table has in-frame clones only and misses some. The profile shows approximately 400,000 clones, roughly four fifths of them singletons. This sample's treatment: 19 received Ad26.COV2.S at low or high dose, single or two shots; a few received placebo; per-sample allocation not given. The investigators took samples on day 63 after the first vaccine or placebo injection. In this sample, this clone turned up a few times.

V is TRBV24-1 and J is TRBJ1-2; 8 bases are shared with TRBD1. The sample consisted of peripheral blood, taken in a trial of Ad26.COV2.S vaccine versus placebo. The clonotype comes from a person aged 18 to 65 who received the Ad26.COV2.S COVID-19 vaccine or a placebo. This chain's CDR3 is CATSDYRGNGYTF. CDR3 coding DNA: TGTGCCACCAGTGATTACAGGGGGAATGGCTACACCTTC.